This T cell receptor beta chain was found in a study of cytomegalovirus exposure and HLA in healthy donors. PCR employed 60 Vbeta and 13 Jbeta primers. Clones were sequenced by immunoSEQ multiplex PCR, and TCRdb holds only the in-frame ones, with some missing. The sample comprises 30,000 to 40,000 clones, about nine tenths of which are singletons, and roughly 10% rests with the top ten. The V end lost 0 bases, the J end lost 8 bases, and 16 bases lay between the germline ends. The length of the CDR3 is 14 residues. Germline values: CDR1 GTSNPN, CDR2 SVGIG (reference sequence). The receptor comes from a woman in her forties in good health and CMV-seropositive. The sample consisted of PBMCs. The chain joins TRBV30 to TRBJ1-2, with D possibly being TRBD1 (6 bases). The CDR3 nucleotides read TGTGCCTGGAGTGTACTGGGGGCCAACGGAGGCTACACCTTC. This translates into CAWSVLGANGGYTF.